Listed here is a single TCR beta chain. This record belongs to a study of blood T cell repertoires in COVID-19. At the level of the study: Italy, Spain and the United States were the sources of the convalescent and acute COVID-19 samples.

Produced via immunoSEQ multiplex PCR; TCRdb's table is partial and in-frame only. This sample has approximately 190,000 clones, with approximately 91% found just once. Germline values: CDR1 SGHTA, CDR2 FQGNSA. With 6 bases removed from V and 4 bases from J, the gap between germline ends came to 12 bases. The CDR3 is 13 residues long. The sample consisted of peripheral blood. This chain connects TRBV7-2 to TRBJ2-5, with D tentatively TRBD1 (6 bases). This sequence was found in a woman aged 40-49 years who had recovered from COVID-19. The CDR3 loop is CASRTRTVETQYF. In DNA form, the CDR3 reads TGTGCCAGCAGGACCCGGACAGTAGAGACCCAGTACTTC.